Each of the 27 T cell receptor beta chains below was sequenced from the same sample in a study of T cell responses to AZD1222 COVID-19 vaccine. Clones were sequenced by immunoSEQ multiplex PCR, and TCRdb holds only the in-frame ones, with some missing. Among about 92,000 clones, roughly 93% were seen once, and the ten largest hold about a fifth. Sequenced material: peripheral blood, taken on day 0 of AZD1222 vaccination. These receptors were taken from an adult in good health.

The chain has TRBV6-5 and TRBJ1-1; no definite D call. CDR3 length: 15 residues. Per the germline V gene, CDR1 is MNHEY and CDR2 is SVGAGI. V lost 5 bases to trimming and J lost 5 bases, with 18 bases between them. The CDR3 DNA reads as TGTGCCAGCAGTCCCACGAGTAACCAAATGACTGAAGCTTTCTTT. This codes for CASSPTSNQMTEAFF.

The chain joins TRBV11-3 to TRBJ2-7, with D unresolved. The CDR3 loop spans 15 amino acids. Germline values: CDR1 SGHNT, CDR2 YENEEA. Trimming shortened V by 3 bases and J by 6 bases, and 18 bases separated the two germline ends. The CDR3 loop reads CASSFAPGGLGEQYF. The CDR3 bases are TGTGCCAGCAGCTTTGCCCCCGGTGGGCTGGGCGAGCAGTACTTC.

The V call is TRBV9, the J call TRBJ2-3; D gene unclear. V was shortened by 0 bases and J by 5 bases, with 7 bases between the two germline ends. Germline V CDR1 and CDR2: SGDLS, YYNGEE. The CDR3 totals 13 residues. CDR3 protein: CASSVASRDTQYF. The DNA for the CDR3 is TGTGCCAGCAGCGTAGCGTCTAGAGATACGCAGTATTTT. The variable domain in full, completed from reference TRBV9 and TRBJ2-3, reads DSGVTQTPKHLITATGQRVTLRCSPRSGDLSVYWYQQSLDQGLQFLIQYYNGEERAKGNILERFSAQQFPDLHSELNLSSLELGDSALYFCASSVASRDTQYFGPGTRLTVL.

This chain joins TRBV18 and TRBJ1-1; the D gene is possibly TRBD1 (5 bases). The CDR3 is made up of 14 amino acids. V was cut by 3 bases and J by 2 bases, with 10 bases left in between. The V gene's germline CDR1 is KGHSH and CDR2 LQKENI. CDR3 protein: CASSPGESNTEAFF. The CDR3 coding sequence is TGTGCCAGCTCACCGGGGGAGTCTAACACTGAAGCTTTCTTT. Complete variable domain (other parts from reference TRBV18 and TRBJ1-1): NAGVMQNPRHLVRRRGQEARLRCSPMKGHSHVYWYRQLPEEGLKFMVYLQKENIIDESGMPKERFSAEFPKEGPSILRIQQVVRGDSAAYFCASSPGESNTEAFFGQGTRLTVV.

V is TRBV4-2 and J is TRBJ1-5; no definite D call. V lost 2 bases and J lost 1, with 6 bases in between. CDR3 size: 14 residues. Germline V lookup: CDR1 LGHNA, CDR2 YNFKEQ. In DNA, the CDR3 is TGTGCCAGCAGCCAATCAGAGAGCAATCAGCCCCAGCATTTT. Residues: CASSQSESNQPQHF.

This sequence joins TRBV3-1 (or the pseudogene TRBV3-2) and TRBJ2-2; 10 nucleotides align to TRBD2. Germline values: CDR1 LGHDT, CDR2 YNNKEL (reference sequence). This CDR3 is built from 17 residues. Germline trimming cut 3 bases from V and 5 bases from J; bases unmatched to any gene: 9. The CDR3: CASSQRLSGGNTGELFF. The CDR3 DNA sequence: TGTGCCAGCAGCCAGAGACTTAGCGGGGGGAATACCGGGGAGCTGTTTTTT.

The V call is TRBV6-5, the J call TRBJ1-1; D is possibly TRBD1 (6 bases). Germline CDR1 reads MNHEY; CDR2 reads SVGAGI. V lost 10 bases, J lost 4 bases, and 19 bases lay in between. The CDR3 is 14 amino acids. Here the CDR3 reads CATSWGAKVTEAFF. CDR3 DNA: TGTGCCACCTCCTGGGGGGCGAAGGTCACTGAAGCTTTCTTT.

The CDR3 DNA follows: TGTGCCAGCAGTTTAGCGGGGGGAAACACCATATATTTT. It encodes CASSLAGGNTIYF. The chain carries TRBV12-3 or TRBV12-4 and TRBJ1-3, with D unclear. V was shortened by 0 bases and J by 4 bases, with 4 bases between the two germline ends. The CDR3 is made up of 13 amino acids.

This chain links TRBV28 with TRBJ1-2, with TRBD1 as a possible D gene (6 bases). Germline V gene sequence: CDR1 MDHEN, CDR2 SYDVKM. The length of the CDR3 is 14 residues. V lost 7 bases and J 0 bases, leaving 12 bases between the germline ends. CDR3 region: CASIPGHPNYGYTF. The CDR3 nucleotides read TGTGCCAGCATTCCGGGACACCCTAACTATGGCTACACCTTC.

The chain couples TRBV5-6 to TRBJ1-2; no firm D call. V lost 1 base and J 8 bases, leaving 6 bases between the germline ends. This CDR3 is 11 amino acids long. The germline V gene encodes CDR1 SGHDT and CDR2 YYEEEE. The CDR3 sequence: CASSLRRGYTF. In nucleotides, the CDR3 is TGTGCCAGCAGCTTGAGAAGGGGCTACACCTTC.

The rearrangement joins TRBV6-5 to TRBJ2-7; TRBD1 aligns across 9 bases. The length of the CDR3 is 15 residues. Germline V lookup: CDR1 MNHEY, CDR2 SVGAGI. After removal of 2 bases from V and 3 bases from J, the junction contained 5 bases not matched to a gene. The DNA of the CDR3 is TGTGCCAGCAGTTACGGGGGACAGGGATACTACGAGCAGTACTTC. This gives the protein CASSYGGQGYYEQYF.

The chain couples TRBV19 to TRBJ1-1, with D unresolved. V lost 4 bases and J lost 1, with 10 bases in between. Germline V gene data show CDR1 as LNHDA and CDR2 as SQIVND (reference sequence). The CDR3 spans 14 residues. CDR3: CASSSEWRNTEAFF. Here the CDR3 DNA reads TGTGCCAGTAGTAGTGAATGGCGGAACACTGAAGCTTTCTTT.

The chain joins TRBV7-2 to TRBJ2-2; D might be TRBD1 or TRBD2, each matching 5 bases. The V gene lost 2 bases and the J gene lost 13 bases, with 11 bases spanning the gap. The CDR3 contains 12 residues. The germline V gene has CDR1 SGHTA and CDR2 FQGNSA. In DNA form, the CDR3 reads TGTGCCAGCAGCTTATCCCGGGGCGTGCTGTTTTTT. This translates into CASSLSRGVLFF. Complete variable domain (other parts from reference TRBV7-2 and TRBJ2-2): GAGVSQSPSNKVTEKGKDVELRCDPISGHTALYWYRQSLGQGLEFLIYFQGNSAPDKSGLPSDRFSAERTGGSVSTLTIQRTQQEDSAVYLCASSLSRGVLFFGEGSRLTVL.

The chain carries TRBV28 and TRBJ1-4, with no clear D. The germline CDR1 and CDR2 sequences are MDHEN and SYDVKM. The CDR3 consists of 11 residues. The ends were cut back, 2 bases at V and 7 bases at J, with 2 bases in the middle. CDR3 region: CASSLGEKLFF. The CDR3 region has the DNA TGTGCCAGCAGTTTAGGTGAAAAACTGTTTTTT.

The rearrangement links TRBV3-1 (or the pseudogene TRBV3-2) to TRBJ1-4; D unclear. In germline, CDR1 is LGHDT, CDR2 YNNKEL (reference sequence). V was trimmed by 0 bases and J by 8 bases, leaving 4 bases between them. The CDR3 runs to 12 residues. CDR3 in DNA: TGTGCCAGCAGCCAAGAGAGCGAAAAACTGTTTTTT. It specifies CASSQESEKLFF.

The rearrangement joins TRBV30 to TRBJ1-2, with D unresolved. The ends were cut back, 1 base at V and 8 bases at J, with 20 bases in the middle. CDR1 GTSNPN and CDR2 SVGIG come from the germline V gene (reference sequence). The CDR3 contains 15 residues. Here the CDR3 reads CAWSGGNSRWGGYTF. In DNA, the CDR3 is TGTGCCTGGAGTGGAGGTAACAGCCGCTGGGGAGGCTACACCTTC.

This sequence joins TRBV23-1 and TRBJ2-7; TRBD1 agrees at 7 bases. TRBV23-1 is placed among ORFs of uncertain function. The CDR3 is made up of 15 amino acids. After removal of 8 bases from V and 2 bases from J, the junction contained 12 bases not matched to a gene. This CDR3 is CASGRYRGSTYEQYF. The CDR3 coding sequence is TGCGCCAGCGGCCGGTACAGGGGTTCAACCTACGAGCAGTACTTC.

The rearrangement uses TRBV18 and TRBJ2-3; 8 bases map to TRBD2. Germline CDR1 and CDR2: KGHSH and LQKENI. This CDR3 contains 16 residues. The V segment lost 2 bases and the J segment 6 bases; nucleotides outside the gene matches: 10. The CDR3 reads CASSPAGGPPWDTQYF. In DNA, the CDR3 is TGTGCCAGCTCACCAGCGGGGGGCCCTCCGTGGGATACGCAGTATTTT.

This clone has only one observation. The gene calls are TRBV19 and TRBJ1-2, with 7 bases that match TRBD1. CDR3 length: 13 residues. The J segment lost 7 bases and the V segment lost 5 bases, leaving 7 bases of the junction unmatched. The germline CDR1 and CDR2 sequences are LNHDA and SQIVND (reference sequence). The CDR3 is CASSSQGTAGYTF. CDR3 nucleotides: TGTGCCAGTAGTTCACAGGGGACGGCTGGCTACACCTTC. Looking up the rest from reference TRBV19 and TRBJ1-2 gives the full variable domain: DGGITQSPKYLFRKEGQNVTLSCEQNLNHDAMYWYRQDPGQGLRLIYYSQIVNDFQKGDIAEGYSVSREKKESFPLTVTSAQKNPTAFYLCASSSQGTAGYTFGSGTRLTVV.

The rearrangement links TRBV5-1 to TRBJ1-2; tentatively, D is TRBD1 (5 bases). V lost 0 bases, J lost 4 bases, and 10 bases lay in between. CDR1 is SGHRS and CDR2 is YFSETQ in the germline V gene. This CDR3 contains 14 residues. This CDR3 is CASSLVPGTYGYTF. CDR3 DNA sequence: TGCGCCAGCAGCTTGGTCCCAGGGACCTATGGCTACACCTTC. The full variable domain, with the rest looked up from reference TRBV5-1 and TRBJ1-2, is KAGVTQTPRYLIKTRGQQVTLSCSPISGHRSVSWYQQTPGQGLQFLFEYFSETQRNKGNFPGRFSGRQFSNSRSEMNVSTLELGDSALYLCASSLVPGTYGYTFGSGTRLTVV.

The rearrangement uses TRBV6-5 and TRBJ2-7; maybe TRBD1 (6 bases). The ends were cut back, 4 bases at V and 6 bases at J, with 16 bases in the middle. Germline V CDR1 and CDR2: MNHEY, SVGAGI. The CDR3 runs 14 residues. The CDR3 region is CASSSQPTGSEQYF. The CDR3 DNA reads TGTGCCAGCAGTTCTCAACCCACAGGGAGCGAGCAGTACTTC.

The chain uses TRBV25-1 and TRBJ1-5; 9 nucleotides align to TRBD1. V shed 4 bases, J shed 6 bases, and the junction held 7 bases outside the gene matches. The CDR3 spans 15 residues. Germline CDR1 and CDR2: MGHDK and SYGVNS. The CDR3 protein is CASSVGTGNGQPQHF. Written as DNA, the CDR3 is TGTGCCAGCAGTGTCGGGACAGGGAATGGTCAGCCCCAGCATTTT. Complete variable domain (other parts from reference TRBV25-1 and TRBJ1-5): EADIYQTPRYLVIGTGKKITLECSQTMGHDKMYWYQQDPGMELHLIHYSYGVNSTEKGDLSSESTVSRIRTEHFPLTLESARPSHTSQYLCASSVGTGNGQPQHFGDGTRLSIL.

This clone was observed a handful of times. This chain connects TRBV6-2 or TRBV6-3 to TRBJ1-2, with D tentatively TRBD1 (6 bases). Germline CDR1 MNHEY, CDR2 SVGEGT. V gave up 0 bases and J gave up 8 bases, with 13 bases separating them. The CDR3 consists of 14 residues. The CDR3 DNA reads TGTGCCAGCAGTTACTCGACGGGGGCGGAAGGCTACACCTTC. It codes for CASSYSTGAEGYTF.

CDR3 residues: CATSRDLDQPQHF. The CDR3 DNA follows: TGTGCCACCAGCAGAGATTTGGATCAGCCCCAGCATTTT. This chain uses TRBV15 with TRBJ1-5; D not resolved. Deletions cut 0 bases from V and 5 bases from J, with 5 bases between. The CDR3 sequence is 13 residues long. Germline assignment: CDR1 LNHNV and CDR2 YYDKDF (reference sequence).

The chain combines TRBV5-8 with TRBJ1-3; D unresolved. In germline, CDR1 is SGHTS, CDR2 YDEGEE. The CDR3 totals 15 residues. The ends were cut back, 4 bases at V and 3 bases at J, with 14 bases in the middle. The CDR3: CASSRFYGSGNTIYF. The CDR3 DNA reads as TGTGCCAGCAGCCGATTTTATGGGAGTGGAAACACCATATATTTT.

This rearrangement joins TRBV28 to TRBJ1-2, with a possible D match to TRBD1 (5 bases). The V end was cut by 4 bases, the J end by 5 bases, with 20 bases between. The germline CDR1 and CDR2 sequences are MDHEN and SYDVKM. This CDR3 has 16 residues. CDR3 amino acids: CASSSPGALLDYGYTF. In DNA form, the CDR3 reads TGTGCCAGCAGTTCGCCCGGGGCTCTACTTGATTATGGCTACACCTTC.

The V gene is TRBV7-2, the J gene TRBJ1-5; maybe TRBD1 (5 bases). The CDR3 runs 15 residues. The germline gives CDR1 SGHTA, CDR2 FQGNSA. The V end lost 1 base, the J end lost 1 base, and 8 bases lay between the germline ends. This CDR3 reads CASSLEGPSNQPQHF. The CDR3 coding sequence is TGTGCCAGCAGCTTAGAGGGACCCAGCAATCAGCCCCAGCATTTT.